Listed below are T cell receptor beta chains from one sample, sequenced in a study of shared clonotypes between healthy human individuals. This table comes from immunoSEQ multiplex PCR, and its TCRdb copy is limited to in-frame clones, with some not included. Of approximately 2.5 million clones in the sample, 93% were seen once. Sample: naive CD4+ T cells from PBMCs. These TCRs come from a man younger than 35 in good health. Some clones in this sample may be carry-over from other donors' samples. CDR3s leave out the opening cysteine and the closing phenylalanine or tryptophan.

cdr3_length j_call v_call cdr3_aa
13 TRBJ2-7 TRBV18 ASSPRSQGKGEQY
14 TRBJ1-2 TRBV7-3 ASSLGPGQGPFGYT
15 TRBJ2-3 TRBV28 ASSSVPGQGISDTQY
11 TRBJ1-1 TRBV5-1 ASSSISNTEAF
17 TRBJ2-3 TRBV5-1 ASSLFVAGGTHRADTQY
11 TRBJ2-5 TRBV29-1 SVRTLYQETQY
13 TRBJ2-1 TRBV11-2 ASSFSGSSYNEQF
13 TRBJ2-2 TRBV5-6 ASSLRGARTGELF
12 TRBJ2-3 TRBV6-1 ASTVGGGGDTQY
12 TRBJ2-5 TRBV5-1 ASSLYSYQETQY
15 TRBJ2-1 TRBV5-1 ASSLGLGQGSYNEQF
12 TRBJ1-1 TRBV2 ASSLDRTTPEAF
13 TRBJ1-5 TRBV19 ASSIAGQRNQPQH
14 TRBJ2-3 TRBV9 ASSKIAGSSTDTQY
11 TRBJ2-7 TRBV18 ASSQDRGQEQY
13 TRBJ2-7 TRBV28 ASSLFGTGAYEQY
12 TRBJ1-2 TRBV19 ASSIGTAAYGYT
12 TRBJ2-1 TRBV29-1 SVVGTGKYNEQF
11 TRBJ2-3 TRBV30 AWIRVGRDTQY
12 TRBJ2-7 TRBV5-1 ASSFRDVFAEQY
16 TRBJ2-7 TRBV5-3 ARSASGLAGGRSYEQY
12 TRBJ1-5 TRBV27 ASSSLQGTQPQH
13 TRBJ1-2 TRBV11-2 ASSLDGTEQYGYT
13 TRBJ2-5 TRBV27 ASSSGPGRSETQY
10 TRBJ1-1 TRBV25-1 ASSDFTGKFF
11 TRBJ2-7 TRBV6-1 ASSDTDRYEQY
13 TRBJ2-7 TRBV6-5 ASSKGGSPSYEQY
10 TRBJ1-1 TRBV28 ASREMDTEAF
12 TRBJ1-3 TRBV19 ASSVDRGGNTIY
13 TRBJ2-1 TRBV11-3 ASSFRVCSYNEQF
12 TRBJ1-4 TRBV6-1 ASRVQGGYEKLF
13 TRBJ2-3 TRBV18 ASSPPSGSTDTQY
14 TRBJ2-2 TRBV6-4 ASSEGGAPNTGELF
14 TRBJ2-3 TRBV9 ASSFRTSGMVDTQY
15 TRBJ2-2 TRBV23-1 ASSQSRETSNTGELF
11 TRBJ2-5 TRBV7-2 ASSWGQGETQY
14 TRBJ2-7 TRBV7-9 ASSLARTGPSYEQY
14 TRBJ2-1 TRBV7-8 ASSLVASGVYNEQF
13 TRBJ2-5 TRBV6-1 ASSEAPGHEETQY
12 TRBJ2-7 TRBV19 ASRKREDSYEQY
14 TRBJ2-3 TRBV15 ATSPGRLAGADTQY
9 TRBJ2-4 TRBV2 ASSEEGIQY